What follows is one TCR beta chain and its context. There is no known antigen for this receptor. No base quality information exists; no much larger clone differs at one position. The data were obtained in a study of cytomegalovirus exposure and HLA in healthy donors (dated by TCRdb to the late 2010s). Background for the entire study: An earlier analysis of approximately 600 of the donors reported 250 to 350 Gb of sequence data and 117 million unique TCR beta sequences from 150 million to 200 million T cells. Rather than drawing on any new phenotypic data, the later analysis identified candidate immune exposures from TCR beta sequences and the way those sequences occurred across donors. All discovery cohort repertoires had been generated using a single sequencing platform. Donor age, sex, ethnicity and CMV serostatus were compiled alongside the repertoire data. Along with the roughly 610-subject first cohort, a separate validation cohort of around 110 different subjects was used. The study aimed to test whether signatures of past pathogen exposure could be identified by cataloging public T cell receptors. Among over 350 genotyped donors of the cohort, an average of approximately 240,000 unique TCR beta nucleotide sequences were sequenced per donor, roughly 20% of them non-productive. To study patterns of TCR occurrence, a later analysis re-analyzed previously published TCR beta repertoires from under 750 donors and added high-resolution HLA genotyping. Typing coverage varied by locus: about 620-630 donors for A, B, C, DRB1 and DQB1; roughly 500 for DQA1; 606 for DPA1; fewer than 480 for DPB1. In an earlier analysis of 500 to 650 of the donors, high-throughput TCR beta sequencing was used to judge whether each TCR beta V gene segment behaved as functional or pseudogenic. Four or five DR-DQ haplotypes were treated as single units for association and clustering because of strong linkage in the cohort. HLA typing included class I and class II loci at four-digit resolution. Genome-wide SNP genotypes for about three fifths of the roughly 700 donors were used in a later genetic analysis, which treated that subset as a discovery cohort. Using immunosequencing, the study profiled T cell repertoires from about 620 subjects and related those repertoires to cytomegalovirus serostatus. Of the 300 to 500 genotyped donors, more than 75% were placed in the genetic ancestry cluster associated with self-reported Caucasian donors. High-throughput TCR immunosequencing, statistical association of individual TCRs with disease status, and machine learning were combined to predict cytomegalovirus infection status. About 300 gigabases of sequencing data and approximately 85 million unique TCR sequences were included in an early release covering about 620 HLA-typed donors.

From the cysteine through the phenylalanine, the CDR3 covers 17 amino acids. Only the CDR3 DNA stays, 51 bases, in frame from base 1. Unmatched junction bases come to 9, with V trimmed by 3 bases and J by 0 bases. According to the germline V gene, CDR1 reads KGHSH and CDR2 reads LQKENI. The cohort comprised around 700 healthy bone marrow donors. At the time of sampling, all cohort members were nominally healthy, though unrecorded immune exposures were likely present. The donor tested CMV seropositive and was one of the 289 seropositive cohort members. A peripheral blood sample was collected from each donor, and TCR beta sequencing was performed on peripheral blood mononuclear cells. The Qiagen DNeasy Blood Extraction Kit was used to extract genomic DNA from the blood cell samples. Library preparation employed the immunoSEQ multiplex PCR assay. The multiplex PCR relied on a mix of 60 forward primers for TCR Vbeta segments and 13 reverse primers for TCR Jbeta segments. The CDR3 region of rearranged TCR beta genes was amplified from genomic DNA by a multiplex PCR assay. Amplified TCR beta libraries were sequenced as 87-base-pair reads on the Illumina HiSeq System. The study's own analysis went as follows. Across the 670 or so repertoires, a later analysis counted 80 million or so unique TCR beta chains, some 11 million of which were shared by at least two donors. Raw reads were error-corrected and collapsed into unique sequences by a nearest-neighbor algorithm in which closely related sequences were merged to remove PCR and sequencing errors. Alignment of CDR3 sequences to IMGT reference sequences was used to assign V, D and J gene segments. Each retained sequence needed at least a six-nucleotide match to both a V gene segment and a J gene segment. Rearrangements were called productive when the CDR3 lacked stop codons and stayed in frame with V and J; all others were non-productive. CDR3 was defined by IMGT convention, running from the second conserved V-encoded cysteine to the conserved J-encoded phenylalanine. The earlier analysis of about 500 of the donors excluded sequences that lacked an unambiguous match to a single V gene segment. An earlier analysis of several hundred of the donors classified V segments as functional when productive rearrangements were above 56.7% and as segregating when the standard deviation between donors was above 5%. A statistical classification framework was built for diagnosing cytomegalovirus status from the catalog of TCR beta chain sequences. A later analysis assigned V and J genes by comparing TCR nucleotide sequences with IMGT/GENE-DB human TR gene sequences. A later analysis assigned CDR3 sequences and most-parsimonious VDJ recombination scenarios with the TCRdist pipeline. A later analysis defined each TCR beta chain by its CDR3 amino acid sequence plus V-gene family, and excluded reads lacking a unique V-gene family. In a later analysis, fewer than 650 highly shared, low-generation-probability nucleotide sequences were removed to address suspected cross-contamination and a sequencing artifact. A later analysis calculated a clonal expansion index for each public chain from normalized within-repertoire ranks of inferred template counts. Generation probabilities in a later analysis came from a VDJ recombination model fitted to out-of-frame rearrangements, and those results were checked against IGoR. In a later analysis, hypergeometric tests were used to score TCR-TCR, TCR-HLA and TCR-CMV co-occurrence, with a repertoire-size bias correction applied to TCR pairs. A later analysis estimated false discovery rates by permuting HLA or CMV assignments 20 times. In a later analysis, co-occurring TCRs were grouped using DBSCAN, and TCRdist sequence similarity was added for clustering within HLA-allele-positive subsets. For co-occurrence clustering, repertoires with fewer than 30,000 or more than 120,000 public chains were excluded, along with four to six repertoires with anomalous nucleotide sharing. The clones in this table, taken by TCRdb from immuneACCESS, are in-frame only. Not every clone is retained; where verified, under half of the shortfall comes from an unresolved V gene, and the cause of the rest is unknown. That table is the source of V, J and clone size, and D and trimming were worked out from the DNA. The sample profile shows about 240,000 clones; approximately 81% of them were found once. Approximately 8.4% of the sample lies in the top ten.

Broad study findings and their caveats: Sequencing depth was assumed to be roughly uniform across donors in the presence/absence analyses, though that assumption may not hold. A later analysis found that most CMV-associated TCR beta chains appeared HLA-restricted, with HLA associations seemingly driven largely by CMV exposure. Correlated functional status among segregating V segments might be attributable to linkage disequilibrium, but an unknown experimental factor could not be ruled out. In an earlier analysis of more than 450 of the donors, most TCR beta V segments were observed in productive rearrangements about 87% or about 30% of the time, broadly matching IMGT annotations. In a later genetic analysis, fewer N-insertions in productive TCRs were reported among donors in an Asian-associated ancestry cluster than the roughly 670-donor mean. A group of highly shared sequence variants was considered likely to be a technical artifact of the sequencing pipeline. Several of the top co-occurrence clusters appeared to be linked to parvovirus B19, influenza, CMV and Epstein-Barr virus, according to a later analysis. Some IMGT-functional V segments, including TRBV6-2 and TRBV6-3, could not be distinguished by the 87-base-pair reads and were therefore excluded. It was suggested by the authors that the approach could potentially be generalized to other disease states and immunological phenotypes. A few of the identified cytomegalovirus-associated TCR beta chains were confirmed in vitro to be specific for cytomegalovirus antigens. Most TCR sequences were observed very rarely across donors, whereas some public TCRs were present in many individuals. Because HLA typing was missing for some donors at each locus, association tests included only the typed subset. In both the original and validation cohorts, the classifier was reported to diagnose cytomegalovirus status with high specificity and sensitivity. In this cohort, only TCR beta chains were sequenced, and detectable features were limited by the absence of alpha or paired-chain data. According to a later analysis, TCR association rates differed among HLA loci, with DRB1 alleles showing the most associated TCRs and HLA-C alleles showing the fewest. The only immune exposure information available for the cohort was CMV serostatus. Assigning TCR associations to individual alleles was difficult when HLA alleles, especially DR and DQ, strongly co-occurred. In the study, around 150 TCR beta chains were listed as associated with cytomegalovirus. Compared with equally common non-associated chains, HLA-associated TCR beta chains in a later analysis were more clonally expanded and had lower generation probabilities. Specific HLA alleles were associated with over 15,000 TCR beta sequences at a false discovery rate of 0.05 in a later analysis. A further reported finding was that TCR beta sequences accurately predicted the HLA-A and HLA-B alleles for most subjects in the first cohort. V-gene and J-gene trimming of TCR beta chains was associated with a missense DCLRE1C variant in a later genetic analysis, and the association was replicated in an independent cohort. Because counts were too low, 15 to 20 rarely observed V segments, including chromosome 9 orphons, were excluded from the earlier analysis of roughly 580 of the donors.

This TCR was sampled from a woman between 55 and 75 years old in good health and CMV-seropositive. The sequenced sample consisted of PBMCs. The V and J segments used are TRBV18 and TRBJ1-2; TRBD1 aligns with 8 central bases. The CDR3 region has the sequence CASSPLPTGDSNYGYTF. The nucleotides are TGTGCCAGCTCACCCCTCCCGACAGGGGATTCTAACTATGGCTACACCTTC.